The 21 T cell receptor beta chains presented below share a single source sample, sequenced in a study of OX40 agonist ivuxolimab in advanced cancers. Produced via immunoSEQ multiplex PCR; TCRdb's table is partial and in-frame only. The table shows approximately 59,000 clones, with 75% to 90% occurring only once. The source material was CD4+ or CD8+ T cells sorted from blood, sampled in a trial of the OX40 agonist ivuxolimab. The receptors here all came from an adult with an advanced solid tumor such as melanoma, head and neck, liver or kidney cancer.

The genes are TRBV28 and TRBJ2-1, with D hard to call. This CDR3 is 13 amino acids long. V dropped 1 base and J dropped 4 bases, with 5 bases sitting between them. The germline V gene encodes CDR1 MDHEN and CDR2 SYDVKM. The CDR3 DNA is TGTGCCAGCAGTTTATCTTGGTACAATGAGCAGTTCTTC. Amino acid sequence: CASSLSWYNEQFF.

This chain joins TRBV6-6 and TRBJ2-7; 7 bases map to TRBD2. CDR1 is MNHNY, CDR2 SVGAGI, per germline (reference sequence). V gave up 8 bases and J gave up 9 bases; unmatched junction bases: 13. The CDR3 sequence is 13 residues long. The CDR3 reads CASAPGGSFRQYF. CDR3 in DNA: TGTGCCAGCGCCCCGGGGGGATCCTTCAGGCAGTACTTC.

The V and J genes are TRBV10-1 and TRBJ1-2, with 7 bases fitting TRBD1. V shed 5 bases, J shed 4 bases, and the junction held 4 bases outside the gene matches. CDR3 length equals 13 residues. CDR1 is WNHNN and CDR2 is SYGVQD in the germline V gene (reference sequence). As DNA, the CDR3 is TGCGCCAGCAGTAACGGGACAGCCTATGGCTACACCTTC. Its protein is CASSNGTAYGYTF.

This clone has more than one count but fewer than ten. The chain uses TRBV30 and TRBJ2-7, with 7 bases identical to TRBD1. The CDR3 consists of 13 residues. The V gene's germline CDR1 is GTSNPN and CDR2 SVGIG (reference sequence). Trimming took 2 bases from V and 3 from J; bases not matched to a gene: 4. CDR3: CAWSTGVGYEQYF. For the CDR3, the DNA is TGTGCCTGGAGTACAGGGGTAGGCTACGAGCAGTACTTC.

The chain carries TRBV6-5 and TRBJ2-7; D tentatively fits TRBD1 or TRBD2 (5 bases each). Germline V gene data show CDR1 as MNHEY and CDR2 as SVGAGI. The CDR3 spans 13 residues. Trimming took 6 bases from V and 4 from J, leaving 13 bases between them. DNA for the CDR3: TGTGCCAGCAGGGAGGACAAATCGTACGAGCAGTACTTC. It translates to CASREDKSYEQYF.

The gene calls are TRBV5-1 and TRBJ1-2, with 9 bases identical to TRBD1. Germline-derived CDR1 and CDR2 are SGHRS and YFSETQ. The CDR3 extends over 15 amino acids. V lost 4 bases to trimming and J lost 4 bases; unmatched junction nucleotides: 8. The CDR3 loop reads CASSVGTTGGYGYTF. CDR3 in DNA: TGCGCCAGCAGCGTCGGAACGACAGGGGGCTATGGCTACACCTTC.

The chain recombines TRBV5-1 with TRBJ2-5; 9 bases align to TRBD1. The length of the CDR3 is 13 residues. V was pared by 4 bases and J by 3 bases, with 1 base of the junction left unmatched. CDR1 is SGHRS, CDR2 YFSETQ, per germline. The CDR3 here is CASSRTGEETQYF. In DNA form, the CDR3 reads TGCGCCAGCAGCCGGACAGGGGAAGAGACCCAGTACTTC.

The chain links TRBV7-3 to TRBJ1-1; D unresolved. The CDR3 covers 14 residues. Trimming cost V 0 bases and J 3 bases, with 8 bases left between them. Germline V gene sequence: CDR1 SGHTA, CDR2 FQGTGA. CDR3 loop: CASSLTYGDTEAFF. The CDR3 nucleotides are TGTGCCAGCAGCTTAACATACGGCGACACTGAAGCTTTCTTT.

The V and J genes are TRBV19 and TRBJ2-3; no reliable D call. This CDR3 comprises 12 residues. The ends were cut back, 5 bases at V and 0 bases at J, with 3 bases in the middle. Germline V gene lookup returns CDR1 LNHDA and CDR2 SQIVND (reference sequence). The CDR3 bases are TGTGCCAGTAGTGCTAGCACAGATACGCAGTATTTT. This gives the protein CASSASTDTQYF.

The chain employs TRBV6-6 and TRBJ1-2, with D tentatively TRBD1 (6 bases). The CDR3 spans 12 residues. Trimming pared 5 bases from V and 3 bases from J, leaving 7 bases between. Germline V lookup: CDR1 MNHNY, CDR2 SVGAGI (reference sequence). DNA for the CDR3: TGTGCCAGCAGTCGGACAGACTATGGCTACACCTTC. This gives the protein CASSRTDYGYTF.

The CDR3 spells CASSPFGDRSTDTQYF. The CDR3 DNA reads as TGTGCCAGCAGTCCCTTTGGGGACAGGTCCACAGATACGCAGTATTTT. The chain combines TRBV6-6 with TRBJ2-3, with 8 bases matching TRBD1. Germline assignment: CDR1 MNHNY and CDR2 SVGAGI (reference sequence). The CDR3 has 16 residues. The ends lost 5 bases at V and 2 bases at J; junction bases unmatched: 9.

V and J are TRBV7-2 and TRBJ2-1; the D is unclear. The CDR3 has 14 amino acids. CDR1 and CDR2 (germline): SGHTA, FQGNSA. The germline V and J ends were trimmed by 3 bases and 6 bases, with 12 bases remaining between them. Written as DNA, the CDR3 is TGTGCCAGCAGCTTCTGGCGGCAAACCAATGAGCAGTTCTTC. It translates to CASSFWRQTNEQFF.

The gene calls are TRBV5-1 and TRBJ1-2, with a weak D call TRBD1 (5 bases). The CDR3 has 14 residues. Germline V gene lookup returns CDR1 SGHRS and CDR2 YFSETQ. The ends were cut back, 4 bases at V and 6 bases at J, with 16 bases in the middle. In nucleotides, the CDR3 is TGCGCCAGCAGCCCGGGGACCGAGAGCAATGGCTACACCTTC. It encodes CASSPGTESNGYTF.

This chain uses TRBV5-6 with TRBJ2-5; the D is unclear. Germline-derived CDR1 and CDR2 are SGHDT and YYEEEE. The V gene lost 3 bases and the J gene lost 9 bases, with 12 bases spanning the gap. The CDR3 spans 12 residues. The CDR3 is CASSSEPEAQYF. CDR3 nucleotide sequence: TGTGCCAGCAGCTCCGAGCCCGAGGCCCAGTACTTC.

This chain links TRBV29-1 with TRBJ2-3, with 11 positions matching TRBD2. V was clipped by 7 bases and J by 3 bases; unmatched bases: 9. The germline V gene has CDR1 SQVTM and CDR2 ANQGSEA. The CDR3 is 15 residues long. This CDR3 is CSATGASGRTDTQYF. In DNA form, the CDR3 reads TGCAGCGCTACAGGGGCTAGCGGGAGGACAGATACGCAGTATTTT.

The chain employs TRBV27 and TRBJ2-1; 10 bases are shared with TRBD1. V was clipped by 3 bases and J by 4 bases; unmatched bases: 6. The CDR3 is 16 amino acids. Germline CDR1 MNHEY, CDR2 SMNVEV (reference sequence). CDR3 coding DNA: TGTGCCAGCAGTTTCAAAGGGACAGGGGTTTACAATGAGCAGTTCTTC. Encoded protein: CASSFKGTGVYNEQFF.

This clone was found a few times. V gene TRBV4-1 combines with J gene TRBJ1-4; D remains unclear. The CDR3 is made up of 15 amino acids. Germline CDR1 is MGHRA and CDR2 is YSYEKL. V lost 5 bases and J lost 7, with 17 bases in between. CDR3 in amino acids: CASSATPNRIEKLFF. In DNA form, the CDR3 reads TGCGCCAGCAGCGCAACCCCCAACCGGATTGAAAAACTGTTTTTT.

The rearrangement joins TRBV19 to TRBJ2-5, with 7 bases matching TRBD2. The CDR3 contains 14 residues. Germline CDR1 is LNHDA and CDR2 is SQIVND (reference sequence). V was pared by 4 bases and J by 2 bases, with 4 bases of the junction left unmatched. The CDR3 loop is CASSRGLDQETQYF. CDR3 DNA: TGTGCCAGTAGTAGAGGACTAGATCAAGAGACCCAGTACTTC. Complete variable domain (other parts from reference TRBV19 and TRBJ2-5): DGGITQSPKYLFRKEGQNVTLSCEQNLNHDAMYWYRQDPGQGLRLIYYSQIVNDFQKGDIAEGYSVSREKKESFPLTVTSAQKNPTAFYLCASSRGLDQETQYFGPGTRLLVL.

V and J are TRBV4-1 and TRBJ1-1, with unresolved D. The CDR3 has 16 residues. Germline V gene lookup returns CDR1 MGHRA and CDR2 YSYEKL. The ends were cut back, 2 bases at V and 2 bases at J, with 15 bases in the middle. The CDR3 sequence: CASSQRRSPPNTEAFF. The DNA for the CDR3 is TGCGCCAGCAGCCAACGACGGTCACCACCAAACACTGAAGCTTTCTTT.

The chain carries TRBV19 and TRBJ2-1, with TRBD2 as a possible D gene (5 bases). The length of the CDR3 is 14 residues. Germline CDR1 LNHDA, CDR2 SQIVND (reference sequence). Trimming removed 7 bases from V and 2 bases from J, with 12 bases in between. The CDR3 DNA sequence: TGTGCCAGTACTCGGGATCGAGCCTACAATGAGCAGTTCTTC. This sequence encodes CASTRDRAYNEQFF.

This clone was detected once. The chain employs TRBV25-1 and TRBJ1-4, with 9 bases lining up with TRBD1. Germline CDR1 MGHDK, CDR2 SYGVNS. The CDR3 contains 15 residues. The V gene end was trimmed by 1 base and the J gene end by 7 bases; junction bases not matched to a gene: 4. CDR3 sequence reads: CASSELGQGSEKLFF. CDR3 bases: TGTGCCAGCAGTGAATTAGGACAGGGGAGTGAAAAACTGTTTTTT.